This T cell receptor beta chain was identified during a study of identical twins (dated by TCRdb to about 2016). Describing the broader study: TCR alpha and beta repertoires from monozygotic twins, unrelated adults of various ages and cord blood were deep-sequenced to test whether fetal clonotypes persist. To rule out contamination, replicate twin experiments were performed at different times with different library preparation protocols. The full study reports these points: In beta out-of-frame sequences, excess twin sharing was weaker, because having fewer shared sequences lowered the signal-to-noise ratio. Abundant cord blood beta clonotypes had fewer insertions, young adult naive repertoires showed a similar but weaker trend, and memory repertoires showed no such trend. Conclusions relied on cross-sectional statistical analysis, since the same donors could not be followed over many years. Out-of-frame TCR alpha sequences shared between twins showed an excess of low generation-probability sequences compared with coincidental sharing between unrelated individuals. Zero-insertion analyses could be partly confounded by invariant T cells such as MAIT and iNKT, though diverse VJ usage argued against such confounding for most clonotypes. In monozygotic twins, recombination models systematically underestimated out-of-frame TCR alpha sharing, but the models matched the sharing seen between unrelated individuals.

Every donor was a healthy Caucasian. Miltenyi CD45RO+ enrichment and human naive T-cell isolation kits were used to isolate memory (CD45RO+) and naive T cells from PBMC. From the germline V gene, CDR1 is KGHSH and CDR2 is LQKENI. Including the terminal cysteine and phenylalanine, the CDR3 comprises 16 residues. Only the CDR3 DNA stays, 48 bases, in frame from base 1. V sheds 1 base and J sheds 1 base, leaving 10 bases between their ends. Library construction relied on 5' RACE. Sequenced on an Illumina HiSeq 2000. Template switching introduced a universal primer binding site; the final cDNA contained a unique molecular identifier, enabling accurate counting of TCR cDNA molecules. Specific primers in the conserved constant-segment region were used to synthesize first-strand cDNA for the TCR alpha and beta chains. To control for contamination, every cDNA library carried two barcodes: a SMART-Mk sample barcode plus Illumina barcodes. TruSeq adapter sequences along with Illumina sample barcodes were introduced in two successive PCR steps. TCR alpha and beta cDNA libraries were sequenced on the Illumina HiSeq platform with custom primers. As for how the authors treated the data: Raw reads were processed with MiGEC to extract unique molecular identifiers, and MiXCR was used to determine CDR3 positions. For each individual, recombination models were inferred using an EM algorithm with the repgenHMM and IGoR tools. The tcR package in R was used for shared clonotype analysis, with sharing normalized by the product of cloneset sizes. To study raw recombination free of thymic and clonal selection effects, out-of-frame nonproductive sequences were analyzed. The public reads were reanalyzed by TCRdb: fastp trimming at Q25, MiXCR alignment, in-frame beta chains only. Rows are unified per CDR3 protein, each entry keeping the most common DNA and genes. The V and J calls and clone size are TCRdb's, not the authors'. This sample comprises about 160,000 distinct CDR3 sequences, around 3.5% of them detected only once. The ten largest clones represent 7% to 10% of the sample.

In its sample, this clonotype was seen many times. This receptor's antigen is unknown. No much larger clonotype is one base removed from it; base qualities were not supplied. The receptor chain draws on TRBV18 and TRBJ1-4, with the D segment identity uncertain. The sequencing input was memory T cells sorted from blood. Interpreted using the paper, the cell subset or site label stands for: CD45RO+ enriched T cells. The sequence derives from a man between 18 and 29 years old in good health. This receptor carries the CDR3 CASSPRGGRTNEKLFF. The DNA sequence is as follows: TGTGCCAGCTCACCACGGGGAGGCAGAACTAATGAAAAACTGTTTTTT. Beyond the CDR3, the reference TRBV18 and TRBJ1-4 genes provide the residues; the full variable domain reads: NAGVMQNPRHLVRRRGQEARLRCSPMKGHSHVYWYRQLPEEGLKFMVYLQKENIIDESGMPKERFSAEFPKEGPSILRIQQVVRGDSAAYFCASSPRGGRTNEKLFFGSGTQLSVL.